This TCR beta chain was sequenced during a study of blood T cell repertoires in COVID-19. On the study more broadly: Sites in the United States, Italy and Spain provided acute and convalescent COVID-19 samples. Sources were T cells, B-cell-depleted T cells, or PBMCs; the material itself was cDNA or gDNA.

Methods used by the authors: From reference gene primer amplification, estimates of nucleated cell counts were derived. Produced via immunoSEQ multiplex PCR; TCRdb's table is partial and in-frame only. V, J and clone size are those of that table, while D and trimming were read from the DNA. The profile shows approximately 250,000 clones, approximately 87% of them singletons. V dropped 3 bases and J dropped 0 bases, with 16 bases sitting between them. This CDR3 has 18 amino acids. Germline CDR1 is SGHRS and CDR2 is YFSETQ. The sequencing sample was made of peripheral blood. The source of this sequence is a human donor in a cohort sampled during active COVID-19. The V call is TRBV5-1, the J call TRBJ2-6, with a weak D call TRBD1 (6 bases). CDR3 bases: TGCGCCAGCAGCTCACAAAGCGGACAGTCCTCTGGGGCCAACGTCCTGACTTTC. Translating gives CASSSQSGQSSGANVLTF.